This T cell receptor (beta chain) was found in a study of blood T cells in healthy people across ages. Study details: Every two T cells gave about one barcoded beta molecule via template switching.

The CDR3 spans 15 residues. V lost 5 bases, J lost 4 bases, and 6 bases stayed unmatched. In germline, CDR1 is MDHEN, CDR2 SYDVKM. Using a J-beta primer mix together with a sample-barcoded 5' primer, a second PCR was run for about 6 to 11 cycles. One entry per CDR3 protein, called by TCRdb with MiXCR from the 5' RACE reads. Of over 950,000 distinct CDR3 sequences listed, about 51% are singletons. This chain links TRBV28 with TRBJ2-2; 8 bases align to TRBD1. The sequence came from a woman in her fifties or sixties in good health. The sequenced sample was blood. CDR3 amino acids: CASSPTTGVTGELFF. The CDR3 bases are TGTGCCAGCAGTCCGACGACAGGGGTCACCGGGGAGCTGTTTTTT.